The rows below give T cell receptor beta chains drawn from one sample of a study of CD8+ T cells in alopecia areata. The assay was immunoSEQ multiplex PCR, and TCRdb's table has in-frame clones only and misses some. The sample lists about 190,000 clones; around three fifths were seen once. The sequenced sample was CD8+ T cells sorted from blood, obtained at week 24, from a patient treated with tofacitinib. The receptors derive from a human donor with alopecia areata. CDR3s include the opening cysteine and the closing phenylalanine or tryptophan. The D gene is left open where the match is weak. Clone size, where shown, is once, few, many, or a class for clones that have expanded.

J gene: TRBJ2-1
clone size: .
V gene: TRBV7-9
D gene: .
CDR3 DNA: TGTGCCAGCAGCTTAGGTAGCCGGTCCAGAGACAATGAGCAGTTCTTC
CDR3 protein: CASSLGSRSRDNEQFF

J gene: TRBJ1-2
clone size: .
V gene: TRBV9
D gene: .
CDR3 DNA: TGTGCCAGCAGCGTAGCGGGGGGACAAATTAACTATGGCTACACCTTC
CDR3 protein: CASSVAGGQINYGYTF

J gene: TRBJ2-1
clone size: .
V gene: TRBV7-9
D gene: .
CDR3 DNA: TGTGCCAGCAGCCCCCAGTTGGCCTGGAAGCAGTTCTTC
CDR3 protein: CASSPQLAWKQFF

J gene: TRBJ2-1
clone size: .
V gene: TRBV6-5
D gene: .
CDR3 DNA: TGTGCCAGCAGTGCCAGGACAGAACTAACAAATGAGCAGTTCTTC
CDR3 protein: CASSARTELTNEQFF

J gene: TRBJ1-3
clone size: .
V gene: TRBV15
D gene: TRBD1
CDR3 DNA: TGTGCCACCAGCAGAGTTTTCGGACAGGATGGAAACACCATATATTTT
CDR3 protein: CATSRVFGQDGNTIYF

J gene: TRBJ2-6
clone size: .
V gene: TRBV25-1
D gene: .
CDR3 DNA: TGTGCCAGCAGGGAAGAGAAATCTGGGGCCAACGTCCTGACTTTC
CDR3 protein: CASREEKSGANVLTF

J gene: TRBJ1-2
clone size: .
V gene: TRBV7-9
D gene: TRBD1
CDR3 DNA: TGTGCCAGCAGCAATAGCGGTCAGGGGGCGATCGGCTACACCTTC
CDR3 protein: CASSNSGQGAIGYTF

J gene: TRBJ1-1
clone size: .
V gene: TRBV4-1
D gene: .
CDR3 DNA: TGCGCCAGCAGCCAAGGGGACAAAGCTTTCTTT
CDR3 protein: CASSQGDKAFF

J gene: TRBJ2-5
clone size: few
V gene: TRBV28
D gene: .
CDR3 DNA: TGTGCCAGCAGTTTCGGCGGGGAAGAGACCCAGTACTTC
CDR3 protein: CASSFGGEETQYF

J gene: TRBJ2-2
clone size: .
V gene: TRBV7-8
D gene: .
CDR3 DNA: TGTGCCAGCAGCTGGGTCGCCGGGGAGCTGTTTTTT
CDR3 protein: CASSWVAGELFF

J gene: TRBJ2-7
clone size: .
V gene: TRBV13
D gene: .
CDR3 DNA: TGTGCCAGCAGGCAGGCTGGGCTAGACGAGCAGTACTTC
CDR3 protein: CASRQAGLDEQYF

J gene: TRBJ1-2
clone size: once
V gene: TRBV15
D gene: .
CDR3 DNA: TGTGCCACCAGCGGCCCAGGGTCTGGCTACACCTTC
CDR3 protein: CATSGPGSGYTF

J gene: TRBJ2-7
clone size: .
V gene: TRBV27
D gene: .
CDR3 DNA: TGTGCCAGCAGTTTGTGGCCGGGCGAGCAGTACTTC
CDR3 protein: CASSLWPGEQYF

J gene: TRBJ2-2
clone size: .
V gene: TRBV7-8
D gene: .
CDR3 DNA: TGTGCCAGCAGCACGTATACCGGGGAGCTGTTTTTT
CDR3 protein: CASSTYTGELFF

J gene: TRBJ2-3
clone size: once
V gene: TRBV21-1
D gene: .
CDR3 DNA: TGTGCCAGCACCGCCCTAGCGGGGGGGCTTTGGTTGAGCACAGATACGCAGTATTTT
CDR3 protein: CASTALAGGLWLSTDTQYF

J gene: TRBJ1-6
clone size: once
V gene: TRBV30
D gene: .
CDR3 DNA: TGTGCCTGGCAGGACGGTCCTAGCTCCTATAATTCACCCCTCCACTTT
CDR3 protein: CAWQDGPSSYNSPLHF

J gene: TRBJ2-3
clone size: few
V gene: TRBV30
D gene: .
CDR3 DNA: TGTGCCTGGAGCCGGACCGCAGATACGCAGTATTTT
CDR3 protein: CAWSRTADTQYF

J gene: TRBJ2-3
clone size: hyperexpanded
V gene: TRBV11-2
D gene: TRBD2
CDR3 DNA: TGTGCCAGCAGCCCGGGGGGGCCTGCAGATACGCAGTATTTT
CDR3 protein: CASSPGGPADTQYF

J gene: TRBJ1-1
clone size: few
V gene: TRBV15
D gene: .
CDR3 DNA: TGTGCCACCAGCAGAGCGAAGGGCCAGGAAGCTTTCTTT
CDR3 protein: CATSRAKGQEAFF

J gene: TRBJ2-1
clone size: .
V gene: TRBV13
D gene: .
CDR3 DNA: TGTGCCAGCAGCTTAGCGGTTAGCGCGGACAATGAGCAGTTCTTC
CDR3 protein: CASSLAVSADNEQFF

J gene: TRBJ2-1
clone size: .
V gene: TRBV13
D gene: .
CDR3 DNA: TGTGCCAGCAGCTATAGTCGACTCGACAATGAGCAGTTCTTC
CDR3 protein: CASSYSRLDNEQFF

J gene: TRBJ1-4
clone size: .
V gene: TRBV27
D gene: .
CDR3 DNA: TGTGCCAGCTCACCCGCCGGTGCAACTAATGAAAAACTGTTTTTT
CDR3 protein: CASSPAGATNEKLFF

J gene: TRBJ2-7
clone size: .
V gene: TRBV14
D gene: TRBD2
CDR3 DNA: TGTGCCAGCAGCCAAGTAAGCGGGGGGCCTATCTACGAGCAGTACTTC
CDR3 protein: CASSQVSGGPIYEQYF

J gene: TRBJ2-7
clone size: .
V gene: TRBV10-3
D gene: .
CDR3 DNA: TGTGCCATCAGTGGGGACTTTAGCTACGAGCAGTACTTC
CDR3 protein: CAISGDFSYEQYF

J gene: TRBJ2-7
clone size: .
V gene: TRBV29-1
D gene: TRBD1
CDR3 DNA: TGCAGCGTTGTACACAGGGGGCGTTACGAGCAGTACTTC
CDR3 protein: CSVVHRGRYEQYF

J gene: TRBJ2-7
clone size: few
V gene: TRBV29-1
D gene: .
CDR3 DNA: TGCAGCGTTGCTAGGGATTACGAGCAGTACTTC
CDR3 protein: CSVARDYEQYF

J gene: TRBJ2-7
clone size: .
V gene: TRBV30
D gene: .
CDR3 DNA: TGTGCCTGGATGAGACCCACCTCCTACGAGCAGTACTTC
CDR3 protein: CAWMRPTSYEQYF

J gene: TRBJ2-3
clone size: few
V gene: TRBV6-1
D gene: TRBD2
CDR3 DNA: TGTGCCAGCAGTGAATGGCGGGGGGGCACAGATACGCAGTATTTT
CDR3 protein: CASSEWRGGTDTQYF

J gene: TRBJ1-2
clone size: few
V gene: TRBV29-1
D gene: .
CDR3 DNA: TGCAGTGTAATTGGAAGCTATGGCTACACCTTC
CDR3 protein: CSVIGSYGYTF

J gene: TRBJ1-2
clone size: .
V gene: TRBV5-1
D gene: TRBD1
CDR3 DNA: TGCGCCAGCAGCCAGGACAGGGCGTATGGCTACACCTTC
CDR3 protein: CASSQDRAYGYTF

J gene: TRBJ1-2
clone size: few
V gene: TRBV9
D gene: .
CDR3 DNA: TGTGCCAGCAGCCAACTATTAGGGACCTCTTCGGATGGCTACACCTTC
CDR3 protein: CASSQLLGTSSDGYTF

J gene: TRBJ2-7
clone size: .
V gene: TRBV4-2
D gene: .
CDR3 DNA: TGTGCCAGCAGCGGGAGCTGGGCCCCCTACGAGCAGTACTTC
CDR3 protein: CASSGSWAPYEQYF

J gene: TRBJ2-3
clone size: few
V gene: TRBV15
D gene: TRBD1
CDR3 DNA: TGTGCCACCAGCAGGGTTCCGGGACAGAACACAGATACGCAGTATTTT
CDR3 protein: CATSRVPGQNTDTQYF

J gene: TRBJ1-6
clone size: .
V gene: TRBV30
D gene: .
CDR3 DNA: TGTGCCTGGAGTCACGGGGTCCCCCTCCACTTT
CDR3 protein: CAWSHGVPLHF

J gene: TRBJ2-3
clone size: .
V gene: TRBV27
D gene: .
CDR3 DNA: TGTGCCAGCAGTTTATCGGGGGGGCGCGCAGATACGCAGTATTTT
CDR3 protein: CASSLSGGRADTQYF

J gene: TRBJ2-1
clone size: .
V gene: TRBV11-3
D gene: .
CDR3 DNA: TGTGCCAGCAGCCCCGGACTTGCCAATGAGCAGTTCTTC
CDR3 protein: CASSPGLANEQFF

J gene: TRBJ2-7
clone size: .
V gene: TRBV27
D gene: .
CDR3 DNA: TGTGCCAGCAGTTACCTCCGGGCAGTAGTATCCGAGCAGTACTTC
CDR3 protein: CASSYLRAVVSEQYF

J gene: TRBJ2-2
clone size: .
V gene: TRBV29-1
D gene: .
CDR3 DNA: TGCAGCGGATCGACTAGCAGGGGGACCGGGGAGCTGTTTTTT
CDR3 protein: CSGSTSRGTGELFF

J gene: TRBJ2-7
clone size: .
V gene: TRBV6-1
D gene: .
CDR3 DNA: TGTGCCAGCGGAGAAGGGACGGGTCCCTACGAGCAGTACTTC
CDR3 protein: CASGEGTGPYEQYF

J gene: TRBJ1-1
clone size: .
V gene: TRBV4-2
D gene: .
CDR3 DNA: TGTGCCAGCAGCACACCCCAGGGTGAAGCTTTCTTT
CDR3 protein: CASSTPQGEAFF

J gene: TRBJ2-1
clone size: .
V gene: TRBV7-3
D gene: TRBD2
CDR3 DNA: TGTGCCAGCAGCTTATCTAGCGGGGGGTACAATGAGCAGTTCTTC
CDR3 protein: CASSLSSGGYNEQFF

J gene: TRBJ1-1
clone size: few
V gene: TRBV28
D gene: .
CDR3 DNA: TGTGCCAGCAAGGGGACAAGTCGGGACACTGAAGCTTTCTTT
CDR3 protein: CASKGTSRDTEAFF

J gene: TRBJ1-2
clone size: few
V gene: TRBV5-1
D gene: .
CDR3 DNA: TGCGCCAGCAGCCCAACACCGCGCGCGGATGGCTACACCTTC
CDR3 protein: CASSPTPRADGYTF

J gene: TRBJ1-3
clone size: .
V gene: TRBV25-1
D gene: .
CDR3 DNA: TGTGCCAGCAGTGCGGGAAACACCATATATTTT
CDR3 protein: CASSAGNTIYF

J gene: TRBJ2-2
clone size: few
V gene: TRBV5-1
D gene: .
CDR3 DNA: TGCGCCAGCAGCTCCTTAAGTACCGGGGAGCTGTTTTTT
CDR3 protein: CASSSLSTGELFF

J gene: TRBJ2-5
clone size: .
V gene: TRBV20-1
D gene: .
CDR3 DNA: TGCAGTGCGGAACAAGAGACCCAGTACTTC
CDR3 protein: CSAEQETQYF

J gene: TRBJ1-2
clone size: .
V gene: TRBV5-6
D gene: .
CDR3 DNA: TGTGCCAGCAGCGACAGTCCGTATGGCTACACCTTC
CDR3 protein: CASSDSPYGYTF

J gene: TRBJ2-5
clone size: few
V gene: TRBV4-1
D gene: .
CDR3 DNA: TGCGCCAGCAGCAAAAGCCAGGCTAACCAAGAGACCCAGTACTTC
CDR3 protein: CASSKSQANQETQYF

J gene: TRBJ1-6
clone size: .
V gene: TRBV19
D gene: .
CDR3 DNA: TGTGCCAGTAGTATTACACCCAGTACCAAAGATTCACCCCTCCACTTT
CDR3 protein: CASSITPSTKDSPLHF

J gene: TRBJ2-5
clone size: .
V gene: TRBV6-1
D gene: TRBD2
CDR3 DNA: TGTGCCAGCAGTGACTGGGAGCGGGGGGTCCAAGAGACCCAGTACTTC
CDR3 protein: CASSDWERGVQETQYF

J gene: TRBJ2-7
clone size: .
V gene: TRBV27
D gene: .
CDR3 DNA: TGTGCCAGCAGTTTCTCTGAGAGCTCCTACGAGCAGTACTTC
CDR3 protein: CASSFSESSYEQYF

J gene: TRBJ1-2
clone size: .
V gene: TRBV7-6
D gene: TRBD1
CDR3 DNA: TGTGCCAGCAGCCCGGGACAGCCTAACTATGGCTACACCTTC
CDR3 protein: CASSPGQPNYGYTF

J gene: TRBJ1-1
clone size: .
V gene: TRBV2
D gene: .
CDR3 DNA: TGTGCCAGCAGTGATGAGGGGAACACTGAAGCTTTCTTT
CDR3 protein: CASSDEGNTEAFF

J gene: TRBJ1-6
clone size: .
V gene: TRBV7-9
D gene: TRBD1
CDR3 DNA: TGTGCCAGCAGCTTAGCATTCTTAGGGGGCGCGGATTCACCCCTCCACTTT
CDR3 protein: CASSLAFLGGADSPLHF

J gene: TRBJ1-5
clone size: .
V gene: TRBV27
D gene: TRBD1
CDR3 DNA: TGTGCCAGCAGTTTTTCAGGGGGCATCCAGCATTTT
CDR3 protein: CASSFSGGIQHF

J gene: TRBJ1-1
clone size: .
V gene: TRBV30
D gene: .
CDR3 DNA: TGTGCCTGGGGGTATGCGGGGGATAGCACTGAAGCTTTCTTT
CDR3 protein: CAWGYAGDSTEAFF

J gene: TRBJ1-2
clone size: .
V gene: TRBV29-1
D gene: .
CDR3 DNA: TGCAGCGCCGAGCTACAGGAGGGCTACACCTTC
CDR3 protein: CSAELQEGYTF